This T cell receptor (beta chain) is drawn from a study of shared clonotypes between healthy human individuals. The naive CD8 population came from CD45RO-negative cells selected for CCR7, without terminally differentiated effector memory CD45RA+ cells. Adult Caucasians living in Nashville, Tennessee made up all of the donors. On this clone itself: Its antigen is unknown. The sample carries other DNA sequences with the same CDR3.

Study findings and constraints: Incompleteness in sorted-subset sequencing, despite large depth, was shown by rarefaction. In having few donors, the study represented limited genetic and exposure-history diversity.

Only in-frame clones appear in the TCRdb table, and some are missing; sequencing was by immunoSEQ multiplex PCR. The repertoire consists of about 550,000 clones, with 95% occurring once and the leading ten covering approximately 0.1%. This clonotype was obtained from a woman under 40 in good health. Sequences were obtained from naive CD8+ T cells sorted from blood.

Written as DNA, the CDR3 is TGTGCCAGCAGTTTTGGGGGCAATGAGCAGTTCTTC. This encodes CASSFGGNEQFF. This sequence joins TRBV27 and TRBJ2-1; D may be TRBD1 or TRBD2 (5 bases each). There are 12 residues in the CDR3. Germline lookup yields CDR1 MNHEY and CDR2 SMNVEV (reference sequence). Trimming left V 3 bases short and J 6 bases short, with 6 bases between.